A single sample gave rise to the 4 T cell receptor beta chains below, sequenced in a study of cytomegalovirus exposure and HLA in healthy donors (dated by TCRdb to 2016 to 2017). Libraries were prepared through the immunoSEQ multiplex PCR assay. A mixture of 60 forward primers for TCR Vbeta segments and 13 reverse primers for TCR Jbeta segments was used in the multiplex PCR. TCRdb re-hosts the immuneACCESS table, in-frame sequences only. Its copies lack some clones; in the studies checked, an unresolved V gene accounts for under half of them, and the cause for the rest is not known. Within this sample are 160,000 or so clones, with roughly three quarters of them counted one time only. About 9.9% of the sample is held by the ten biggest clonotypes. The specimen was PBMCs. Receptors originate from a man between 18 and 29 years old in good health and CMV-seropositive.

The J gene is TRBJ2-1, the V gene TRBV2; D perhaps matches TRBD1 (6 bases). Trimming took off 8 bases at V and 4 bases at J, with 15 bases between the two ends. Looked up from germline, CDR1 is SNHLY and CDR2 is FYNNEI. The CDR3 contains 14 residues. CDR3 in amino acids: CASGPLQGYNEQFF. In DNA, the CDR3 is TGTGCCAGCGGCCCTCTACAGGGTTACAATGAGCAGTTCTTC.

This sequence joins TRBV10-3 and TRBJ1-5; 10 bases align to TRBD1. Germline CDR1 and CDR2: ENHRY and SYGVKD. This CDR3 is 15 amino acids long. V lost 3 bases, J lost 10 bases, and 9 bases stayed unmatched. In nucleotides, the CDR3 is TGTGCCATCAGTGAAAATTTAGGACAGGGGGACCCCCAGCATTTT. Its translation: CAISENLGQGDPQHF.

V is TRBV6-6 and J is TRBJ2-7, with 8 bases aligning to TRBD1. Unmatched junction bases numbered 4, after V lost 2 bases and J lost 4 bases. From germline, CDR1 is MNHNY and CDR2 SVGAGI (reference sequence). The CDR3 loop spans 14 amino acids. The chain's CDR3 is CASSYGQGAYEQYF. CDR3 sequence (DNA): TGTGCCAGCAGTTACGGCCAGGGGGCTTACGAGCAGTACTTC.

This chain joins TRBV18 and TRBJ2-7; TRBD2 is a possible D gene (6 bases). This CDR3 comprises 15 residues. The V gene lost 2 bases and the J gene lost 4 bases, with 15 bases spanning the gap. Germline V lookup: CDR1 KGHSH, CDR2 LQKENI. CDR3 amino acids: CASSPRRVRRYEQYF. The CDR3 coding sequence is TGTGCCAGCTCACCAAGGAGGGTTAGACGGTACGAGCAGTACTTC. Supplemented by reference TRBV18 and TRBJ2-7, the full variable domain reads NAGVMQNPRHLVRRRGQEARLRCSPMKGHSHVYWYRQLPEEGLKFMVYLQKENIIDESGMPKERFSAEFPKEGPSILRIQQVVRGDSAAYFCASSPRRVRRYEQYFGPGTRLTVT.